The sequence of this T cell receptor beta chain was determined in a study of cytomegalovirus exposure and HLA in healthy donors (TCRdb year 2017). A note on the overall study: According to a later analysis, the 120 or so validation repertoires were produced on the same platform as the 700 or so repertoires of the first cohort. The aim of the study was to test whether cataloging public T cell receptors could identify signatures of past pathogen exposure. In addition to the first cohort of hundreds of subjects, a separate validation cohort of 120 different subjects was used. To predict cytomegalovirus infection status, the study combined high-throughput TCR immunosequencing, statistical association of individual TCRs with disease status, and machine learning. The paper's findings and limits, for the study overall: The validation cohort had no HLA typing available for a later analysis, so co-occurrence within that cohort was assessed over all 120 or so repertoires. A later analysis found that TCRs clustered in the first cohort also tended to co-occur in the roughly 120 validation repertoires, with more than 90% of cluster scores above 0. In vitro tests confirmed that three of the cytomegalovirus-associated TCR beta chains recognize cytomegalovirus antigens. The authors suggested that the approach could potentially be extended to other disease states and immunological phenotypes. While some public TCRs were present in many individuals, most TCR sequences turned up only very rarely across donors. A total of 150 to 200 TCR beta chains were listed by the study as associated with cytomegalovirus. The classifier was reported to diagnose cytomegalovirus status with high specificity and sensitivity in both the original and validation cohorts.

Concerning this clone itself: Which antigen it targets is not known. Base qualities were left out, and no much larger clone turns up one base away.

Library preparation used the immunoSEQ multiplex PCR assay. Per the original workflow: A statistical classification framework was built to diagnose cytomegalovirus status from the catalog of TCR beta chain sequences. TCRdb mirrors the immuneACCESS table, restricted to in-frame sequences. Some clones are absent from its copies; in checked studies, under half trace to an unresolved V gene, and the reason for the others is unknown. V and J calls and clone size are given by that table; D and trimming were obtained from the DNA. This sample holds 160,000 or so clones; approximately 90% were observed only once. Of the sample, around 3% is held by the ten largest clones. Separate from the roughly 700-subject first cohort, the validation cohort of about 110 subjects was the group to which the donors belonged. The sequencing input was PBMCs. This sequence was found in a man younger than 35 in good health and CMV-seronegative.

The CDR3 protein: CASSYSEGYGYTF. The DNA reads TGTGCCAGCAGTTACTCGGAGGGGTATGGCTACACCTTC. This chain is built from TRBV6-6 and TRBJ1-2, and TRBD1 may be the D gene, going by 5 matching bases. Looking up the germline V gene (reference sequence) yields CDR1 MNHNY and CDR2 SVGAGI. The cysteine opens and the phenylalanine closes a CDR3 of 13 amino acids. The kept DNA is CDR3 alone, 39 bases in frame from the first base. Between the V and J ends, shortened by 0 bases and 5 bases respectively, the junction contains 7 bases.